This passage covers 16 T cell receptor beta chains from one sample sequenced in a study of early stage breast cancer tumors. Here immunoSEQ multiplex PCR was the method, and the copy in TCRdb shows in-frame clones only, minus some. The table lists around 40,000 clones, around 68% of them singletons. What was sequenced was blood. Receptor source: a person aged 55 to 69 with breast cancer.

The chain employs TRBV6-1 and TRBJ2-7, with TRBD1 matching 9 bases. Germline V gene data show CDR1 as MNHNS and CDR2 as SASEGT. This CDR3 has 14 amino acids. V trimming: 7 bases; J trimming: 6 bases; junction bases outside the gene matches: 10. This chain's CDR3 is CASIRDRAIGEQYF. The CDR3, as DNA: TGTGCCAGCATCCGGGACAGGGCTATCGGCGAGCAGTACTTC.

This chain uses TRBV4-1 with TRBJ2-5; D not certain. Trimming pared 2 bases from V and 1 base from J, leaving 11 bases between. The CDR3 runs to 15 residues. Germline lookup yields CDR1 MGHRA and CDR2 YSYEKL. CDR3: CASSQSEAVQETQYF. As DNA, the CDR3 is TGCGCCAGCAGCCAATCCGAGGCGGTCCAAGAGACCCAGTACTTC.

The CDR3 here is CASSPSGSPNEQFF. Here the CDR3 DNA reads TGTGCCAGCAGCCCCAGCGGGAGCCCCAATGAGCAGTTCTTC. This chain connects TRBV7-9 to TRBJ2-1; 8 positions match TRBD2. CDR3 length: 14 residues. Trimming took 5 bases from V and 6 from J; bases not matched to a gene: 6. Germline CDR1 reads SEHNR; CDR2 reads FQNEAQ (reference sequence).

V and J are TRBV7-2 and TRBJ2-7; D gene ambiguous. V was trimmed by 2 bases and J by 3 bases, leaving 5 bases between them. This CDR3 is 12 amino acids long. Germline CDR1 reads SGHTA; CDR2 reads FQGNSA. The CDR3, as DNA: TGTGCCAGCAGCTTAAACCTCTACGAGCAGTACTTC. It codes for CASSLNLYEQYF.

This clone is a singleton in its sample. The CDR3 here is CASSEMYYEQYF. The DNA of the CDR3 is TGTGCCAGCAGTGAAATGTACTACGAGCAGTACTTC. The rearrangement links TRBV6-1 to TRBJ2-5; D is uncertain. The J call may not be correct, given that the DNA end is closer to TRBJ2-7. Germline V gene data show CDR1 as MNHNS and CDR2 as SASEGT. The CDR3 spans 12 residues.

The rearrangement links TRBV27 to TRBJ2-7; 8 nucleotides match TRBD1. Germline assignment: CDR1 MNHEY and CDR2 SMNVEV (reference sequence). The CDR3 is 15 residues long. Germline trimming cut 3 bases from V and 10 bases from J; bases unmatched to any gene: 14. CDR3 sequence: CASSFPGTGKRRQYF. CDR3 nucleotide sequence: TGTGCCAGCAGTTTCCCCGGGACAGGTAAACGACGACAGTACTTC.

This clone was detected only once. For the CDR3, the DNA is TGCGCCAGCAGCTTGCGGGAGGACCTATACGAGCAGTACTTC. It encodes CASSLREDLYEQYF. The chain recombines TRBV5-1 with TRBJ2-7, with TRBD2 matching 7 bases. The length of the CDR3 is 14 residues. Germline CDR1 SGHRS, CDR2 YFSETQ. Trimming at V came to 1 base and at J to 4 bases, leaving 5 bases not matched to a gene. Supplemented by reference TRBV5-1 and TRBJ2-7, the full variable domain reads KAGVTQTPRYLIKTRGQQVTLSCSPISGHRSVSWYQQTPGQGLQFLFEYFSETQRNKGNFPGRFSGRQFSNSRSEMNVSTLELGDSALYLCASSLREDLYEQYFGPGTRLTVT.

The rearrangement joins TRBV4-1 to TRBJ1-2; 7 positions agree with TRBD1. Germline V gives CDR1 MGHRA, CDR2 YSYEKL. This CDR3 comprises 16 residues. The J segment lost 0 bases and the V segment lost 0 bases, leaving 4 bases of the junction unmatched. CDR3 coding DNA: TGCGCCAGCAGCCAAGATTCAGGGACAGCTAACTATGGCTACACCTTC. Amino acids: CASSQDSGTANYGYTF.

The chain joins TRBV27 to TRBJ2-7, with D possibly matching TRBD1 (6 bases). CDR1 and CDR2 (germline): MNHEY, SMNVEV (reference sequence). This CDR3 is built from 16 residues. V lost 5 bases, J lost 0 bases, and 17 bases lay in between. The DNA of the CDR3 is TGTGCCAGCAGTCCGACTCCCGGGGACACCTCCTACGAGCAGTACTTC. Translating gives CASSPTPGDTSYEQYF.

This chain joins TRBV28 and TRBJ1-5; the D gene is possibly TRBD1 (5 bases). Trimming removed 4 bases from V and 3 bases from J, with 13 bases in between. This CDR3 is 15 amino acids long. Germline CDR1 MDHEN, CDR2 SYDVKM. CDR3 bases: TGTGCCAGCAGTTCCCGCAGGGCCCTCAATCAGCCCCAGCATTTT. It specifies CASSSRRALNQPQHF.

In its sample, this clone was seen once. This chain uses TRBV14 with TRBJ1-1; 11 bases map to TRBD1. Germline lookup yields CDR1 SGHDN and CDR2 FVKESK. The junction had 9 bases not matched to a gene; V was cut back by 2 bases and J by 7 bases. The CDR3 has 16 amino acids. The CDR3 DNA is TGTGCCAGCAGCCAATATGAAGGGACAGGGGGGAGTGAAGCTTTCTTT. Protein sequence: CASSQYEGTGGSEAFF.

V gene TRBV10-3 combines with J gene TRBJ1-2; 10 bases are a match to TRBD1. The CDR3 runs to 19 residues. The trim removed 4 bases at V and 3 bases at J, leaving 17 bases unmatched. Germline V lookup: CDR1 ENHRY, CDR2 SYGVKD. The CDR3 coding sequence is TGTGCCATCAGTGTACGGTTTGCGACAGGGGGCGAGGTGGACTATGGCTACACCTTC. This codes for CAISVRFATGGEVDYGYTF.

The chain combines TRBV9 with TRBJ2-3; 10 bases are shared with TRBD1. Germline assignment: CDR1 SGDLS and CDR2 YYNGEE. The CDR3 is made up of 19 amino acids. Unmatched junction bases numbered 13, after V lost 3 bases and J lost 0 bases. CDR3 region: CASSAQTGGSGSSTDTQYF. Here the CDR3 DNA reads TGTGCCAGCAGCGCCCAGACAGGGGGCTCAGGATCTAGCACAGATACGCAGTATTTT.

The chain combines TRBV10-3 with TRBJ2-5; 7 bases match TRBD1. V lost 10 bases, J lost 1 base, and 12 bases stayed unmatched. Germline V gene sequence: CDR1 ENHRY, CDR2 SYGVKD. The CDR3 is 15 residues long. CDR3 bases: TGTGCCACTTACGACAGGGTAGGGCCCCAAGAGACCCAGTACTTC. Its translation: CATYDRVGPQETQYF.

In this sample, this clone turned up once. The V gene is TRBV7-9, the J gene TRBJ2-3; D possibly corresponds to TRBD1 (5 bases). The germline CDR1 and CDR2 sequences are SEHNR and FQNEAQ (reference sequence). This CDR3 region has 11 residues. V gave up 2 bases and J gave up 10 bases, with 7 bases separating them. This chain's CDR3 is CASSLQGAQYF. Written as DNA, the CDR3 is TGTGCCAGCAGCTTACAAGGGGCGCAGTATTTT.

The CDR3 spells CASSLDNYGYTF. CDR3 nucleotides: TGTGCCAGCAGCTTAGACAACTATGGCTACACCTTC. The chain joins TRBV7-9 to TRBJ1-2; D remains unclear. The germline V gene encodes CDR1 SEHNR and CDR2 FQNEAQ (reference sequence). This CDR3 has 12 residues. The V end was cut by 1 base, the J end by 2 bases, with 2 bases between.